This T cell receptor beta chain was recorded in a study of blood T cell repertoires in COVID-19. Study-level information: Samples representing acute and convalescent COVID-19 were sourced from the United States, Italy and Spain. Sources were T cells, B-cell-depleted T cells, or PBMCs; the material itself was cDNA or gDNA.

Authors' analysis steps: Quantification of nucleated cells was approximated via reference gene primer amplification. Sequencing was performed with immunoSEQ multiplex PCR; in TCRdb, only in-frame clones are kept and a portion is missing. Clonal size and the V and J genes are those of that table, whereas D and trimming came from the DNA. The table lists approximately 130,000 clones, 70% to 80% of them singletons. The sequencing input was peripheral blood. The sequence was obtained from a human donor in a cohort sampled during active COVID-19.

The CDR3 DNA reads as TGTGCCAGTAGTATAGGAAGCGGGAGCCTCTACGAGCAGTACTTC. Translated: CASSIGSGSLYEQYF. The chain combines TRBV19 with TRBJ2-7; TRBD2 matches at 8 bases. The CDR3 spans 15 residues. CDR1 is LNHDA and CDR2 is SQIVND in the germline V gene (reference sequence). After removal of 1 base from V and 3 bases from J, the junction contained 5 bases not matched to a gene.